This TCR beta chain was sequenced during a study of blood T cell repertoires in COVID-19. Germline V CDR1 and CDR2: MNHEY, SVGAGI. The CDR3 is 13 residues long. The V gene lost 5 bases and the J gene lost 4 bases, with 8 bases spanning the gap. Produced via immunoSEQ multiplex PCR; TCRdb's table is partial and in-frame only. The repertoire holds roughly 250,000 clones, roughly nine tenths seen once, with roughly 12% in the top ten. The sequenced material came from peripheral blood. This chain connects TRBV6-5 to TRBJ2-2; no reliable D call. This sequence originates from a woman under 40 with COVID-19, enrolled during active disease. CDR3 nucleotides: TGTGCCAGCAGTACCCACACCACCGGGGAGCTGTTTTTT. Its protein product is CASSTHTTGELFF.